This T cell receptor (beta chain) was sequenced for a study of shared clonotypes between healthy human individuals. Healthy adults negative for HIV, lacking recent acute infections or vaccinations, served as donors. Here immunoSEQ multiplex PCR was the method, and the copy in TCRdb shows in-frame clones only, minus some. The sample records a few million clones, under 95% being singletons. This sequence was found in a man in his late teens or twenties in good health. Some clones in this sample may be carry-over from other donors' samples. Sequenced input: naive CD4+ T cells from PBMCs. Regarding subset: CD45RA+ positively selected.

This CDR3 reads CASSSTRLISYNEQFF. The CDR3 DNA is TGTGCCAGCAGTTCAACGAGACTTATCTCCTACAATGAGCAGTTCTTC. The chain carries TRBV5-8 and TRBJ2-1; D is unresolved. Trimming removed 5 bases at V and 0 bases at J, with 15 bases between. The germline gives CDR1 SGHTS, CDR2 YDEGEE. This CDR3 is 16 amino acids long.